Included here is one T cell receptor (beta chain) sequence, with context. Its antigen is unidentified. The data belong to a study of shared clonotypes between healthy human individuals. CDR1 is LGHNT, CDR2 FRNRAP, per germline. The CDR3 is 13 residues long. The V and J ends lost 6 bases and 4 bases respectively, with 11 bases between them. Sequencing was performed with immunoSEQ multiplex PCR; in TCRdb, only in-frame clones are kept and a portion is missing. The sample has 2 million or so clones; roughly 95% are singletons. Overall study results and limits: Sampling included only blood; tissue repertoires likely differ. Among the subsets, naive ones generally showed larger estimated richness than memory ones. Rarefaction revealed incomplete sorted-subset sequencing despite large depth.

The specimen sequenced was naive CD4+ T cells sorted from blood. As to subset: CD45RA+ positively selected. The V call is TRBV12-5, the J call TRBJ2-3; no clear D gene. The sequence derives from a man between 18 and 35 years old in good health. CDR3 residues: CASGPSGADTQYF. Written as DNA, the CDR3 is TGTGCTAGTGGCCCCTCTGGGGCAGATACGCAGTATTTT.